The T cell receptor beta chain under discussion was sequenced for a study of cytotoxic CD8 clonotypes in ibrutinib-treated CLL. V was clipped by 10 bases and J by 4 bases; unmatched bases: 12. Germline CDR1 reads ENHRY; CDR2 reads SYGVKD. CDR3 length: 14 residues. The study's findings and limits: Exceeding age-matched healthy donors, baseline clonality also tracked the counts of circulating CD8+ T cells. Elevated clonality accompanied ibrutinib response, with a return toward baseline values at progression.

Depths of 1 in 200,000 to 1 in 1 million T cells were the sequencing target. Method: immunoSEQ multiplex PCR; TCRdb's copy keeps in-frame clones and lacks some. This sample carries roughly 250,000 clones, around 70% of them seen once, and the ten largest clones take roughly 15%. Comment on this clone: What it recognizes is unknown.

The input for sequencing was PBMCs, taken after 24 months of ibrutinib treatment. The clonotype comes from a human donor with chronic lymphocytic leukemia. The V gene is TRBV10-3, the J gene TRBJ2-5; TRBD1 aligns across 7 bases. The CDR3 DNA reads TGTGCCACCGACTCGCAGGGGGTTGGAGAGACCCAGTACTTC. It is translated as CATDSQGVGETQYF.